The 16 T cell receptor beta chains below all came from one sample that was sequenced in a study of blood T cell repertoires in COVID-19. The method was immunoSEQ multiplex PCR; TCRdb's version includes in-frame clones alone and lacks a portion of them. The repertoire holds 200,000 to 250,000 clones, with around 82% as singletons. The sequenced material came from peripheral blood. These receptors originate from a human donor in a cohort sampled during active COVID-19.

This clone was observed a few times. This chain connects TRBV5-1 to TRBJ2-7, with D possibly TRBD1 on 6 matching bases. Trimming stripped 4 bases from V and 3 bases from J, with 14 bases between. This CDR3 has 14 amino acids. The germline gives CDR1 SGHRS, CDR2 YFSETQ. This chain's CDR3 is CASSREQGSYEQYF. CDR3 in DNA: TGCGCCAGCAGCCGCGAACAGGGCAGCTACGAGCAGTACTTC.

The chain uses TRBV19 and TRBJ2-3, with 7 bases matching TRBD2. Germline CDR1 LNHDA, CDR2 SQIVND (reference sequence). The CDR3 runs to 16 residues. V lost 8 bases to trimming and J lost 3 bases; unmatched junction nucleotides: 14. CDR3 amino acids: CASDTGGGVWTDTQYF. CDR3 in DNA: TGTGCCAGTGACACCGGTGGGGGGGTGTGGACAGATACGCAGTATTTT.

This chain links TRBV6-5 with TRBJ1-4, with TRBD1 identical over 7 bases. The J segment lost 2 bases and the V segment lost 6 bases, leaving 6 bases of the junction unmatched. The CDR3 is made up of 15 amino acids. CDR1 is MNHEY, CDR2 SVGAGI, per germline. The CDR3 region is CASRDRPLTNEKLFF. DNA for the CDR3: TGTGCCAGCAGGGACAGGCCTTTGACTAATGAAAAACTGTTTTTT.

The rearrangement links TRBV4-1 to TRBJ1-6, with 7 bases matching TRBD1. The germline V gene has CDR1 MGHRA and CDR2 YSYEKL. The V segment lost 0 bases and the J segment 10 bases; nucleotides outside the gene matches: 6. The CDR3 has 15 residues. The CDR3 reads CASSQDDRADSPLHF. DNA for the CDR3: TGCGCCAGCAGCCAAGATGACAGGGCGGACTCACCCCTCCACTTT.

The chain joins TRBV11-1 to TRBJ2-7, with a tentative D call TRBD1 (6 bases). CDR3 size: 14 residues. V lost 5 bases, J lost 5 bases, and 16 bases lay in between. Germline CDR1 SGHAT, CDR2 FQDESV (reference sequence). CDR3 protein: CASSLGRGYHEQYF. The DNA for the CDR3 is TGTGCCAGCAGCCTGGGCAGGGGTTACCACGAGCAGTACTTC.

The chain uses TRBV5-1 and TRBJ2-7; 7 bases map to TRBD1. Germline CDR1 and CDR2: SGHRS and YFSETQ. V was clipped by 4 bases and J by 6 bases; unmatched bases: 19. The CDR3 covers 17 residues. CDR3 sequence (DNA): TGCGCCAGCAGCAACGGAATGCTTAGACAGGGTTCGGCCGAGCAGTACTTC. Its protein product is CASSNGMLRQGSAEQYF.

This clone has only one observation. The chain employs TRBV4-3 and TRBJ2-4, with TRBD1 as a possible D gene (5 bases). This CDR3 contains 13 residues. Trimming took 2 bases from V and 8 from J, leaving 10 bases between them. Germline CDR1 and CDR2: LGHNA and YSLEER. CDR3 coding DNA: TGCGCCAGCAGCCAACAGGGCTCGGACATTCAGTACTTC. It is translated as CASSQQGSDIQYF.

CDR3 in amino acids: CASSPTIMNTEAFF. The CDR3 DNA is TGTGCCAGCAGCCCGACAATAATGAACACTGAAGCTTTCTTT. The chain links TRBV11-2 to TRBJ1-1; D gene unclear. Between the trimmed V and J ends, which lost 5 bases and 0 bases, there was a span of 10 bases. This CDR3 comprises 14 residues. Germline V gives CDR1 SGHAT, CDR2 FQNNGV.

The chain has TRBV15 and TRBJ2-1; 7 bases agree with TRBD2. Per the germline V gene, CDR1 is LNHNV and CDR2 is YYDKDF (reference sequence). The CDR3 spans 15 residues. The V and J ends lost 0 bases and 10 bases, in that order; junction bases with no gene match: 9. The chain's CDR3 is CATSRERRESSEQFF. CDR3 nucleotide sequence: TGTGCCACCAGCAGAGAGCGGCGGGAGAGTTCCGAGCAGTTCTTC.

The CDR3 DNA follows: TGTGCCAGCAGTTTAGAACCCGCGAGGAATGAGCAGTTCTTC. Translating gives CASSLEPARNEQFF. V is TRBV27 and J is TRBJ2-1; D remains ambiguous. The length of the CDR3 is 14 residues. V was cut by 2 bases and J by 7 bases, with 12 bases left in between. Germline V lookup: CDR1 MNHEY, CDR2 SMNVEV (reference sequence).

The CDR3 region has the DNA TGTGCCAGCAGTGATCGGCCAGCGGGAGAGTTGTCAGATACGCAGTATTTT. Protein product: CASSDRPAGELSDTQYF. The chain combines TRBV6-4 with TRBJ2-3, with TRBD2 matching 8 bases. V shed 3 bases, J shed 4 bases, and the junction held 12 bases outside the gene matches. Germline loops: CDR1 MRHNA, CDR2 SNTAGT. There are 17 residues in the CDR3.

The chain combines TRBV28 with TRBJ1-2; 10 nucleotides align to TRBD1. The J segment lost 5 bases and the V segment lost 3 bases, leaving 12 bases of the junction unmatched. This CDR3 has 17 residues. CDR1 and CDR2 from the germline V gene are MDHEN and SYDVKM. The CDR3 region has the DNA TGTGCCAGCAGTTTGATTCGACAGGGGGCACGTCGGTATGGCTACACCTTC. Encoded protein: CASSLIRQGARRYGYTF.

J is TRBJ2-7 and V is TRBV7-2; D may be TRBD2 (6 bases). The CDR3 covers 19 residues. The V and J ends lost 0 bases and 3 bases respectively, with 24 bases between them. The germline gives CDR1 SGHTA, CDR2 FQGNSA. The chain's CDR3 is CASSLAEGGAMAGYYEQYF. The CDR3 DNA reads TGTGCCAGCAGCTTAGCGGAAGGAGGAGCAATGGCGGGGTACTACGAGCAGTACTTC. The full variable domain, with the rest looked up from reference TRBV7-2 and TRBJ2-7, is GAGVSQSPSNKVTEKGKDVELRCDPISGHTALYWYRQSLGQGLEFLIYFQGNSAPDKSGLPSDRFSAERTGGSVSTLTIQRTQQEDSAVYLCASSLAEGGAMAGYYEQYFGPGTRLTVT.

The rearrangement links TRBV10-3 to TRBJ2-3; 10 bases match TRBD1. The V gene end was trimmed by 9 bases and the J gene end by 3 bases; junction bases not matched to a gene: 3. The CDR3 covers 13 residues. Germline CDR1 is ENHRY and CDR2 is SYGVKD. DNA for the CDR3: TGTGCCATACGGACAGGGGGGACAGATACGCAGTATTTT. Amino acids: CAIRTGGTDTQYF.

The CDR3 region has the DNA TGTGCCAGCAGCTCCGGGACAGGGAATGCTGAGCAGTTCTTC. This encodes CASSSGTGNAEQFF. The chain carries TRBV5-4 and TRBJ2-1; 9 nucleotides match TRBD1. CDR3 size: 14 residues. CDR1 SGHNT and CDR2 YYREEE come from the germline V gene (reference sequence). J was trimmed by 9 bases and V by 3 bases; bases with no gene match: 7.

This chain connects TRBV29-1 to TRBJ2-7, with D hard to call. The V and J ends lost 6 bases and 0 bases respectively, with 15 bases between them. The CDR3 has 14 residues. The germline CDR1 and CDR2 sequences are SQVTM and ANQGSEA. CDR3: CSVNTDRSSYEQYF. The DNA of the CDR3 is TGCAGCGTCAACACAGATCGAAGCTCCTACGAGCAGTACTTC.